These 17 T cell receptor beta chains share one sample of origin, sequenced in a study of blood T cell repertoires in COVID-19. The assay was immunoSEQ multiplex PCR, and TCRdb's table has in-frame clones only and misses some. Among under 300,000 clones listed, around 84% were seen once. Source material: peripheral blood. These receptors came from a woman between 40 and 55 years old who had recovered from COVID-19.

The chain has TRBV6-2 or TRBV6-3 and TRBJ2-1; TRBD2 agrees at 8 bases. Losses at the gene ends were 3 bases for V and 4 bases for J; bases not matched to a gene: 8. The CDR3 consists of 16 residues. From germline, CDR1 is MNHEY and CDR2 SVGEGT. CDR3 amino acids: CASSYNLERGYNEQFF. CDR3 bases: TGTGCCAGCAGTTATAATTTAGAGCGGGGGTACAATGAGCAGTTCTTC.

The chain is built from TRBV12-3 or TRBV12-4 and TRBJ1-2, with TRBD1 matching over 7 bases. V lost 7 bases, J lost 4 bases, and 3 bases stayed unmatched. This CDR3 is 12 amino acids long. CDR3 DNA sequence: TGTGCCAGCACTGGGGACAGCTATGGCTACACCTTC. Its protein is CASTGDSYGYTF.

The V and J genes are TRBV15 and TRBJ1-5, with TRBD1 identical over 8 bases. The trim removed 3 bases at V and 4 bases at J, leaving 8 bases unmatched. The germline V gene encodes CDR1 LNHNV and CDR2 YYDKDF (reference sequence). This CDR3 is 16 amino acids long. The CDR3 sequence: CATSSQDREINQPQHF. For the CDR3, the DNA is TGTGCCACCAGCAGCCAGGACAGGGAGATAAATCAGCCCCAGCATTTT.

There are a few counts of this clone. V usage is TRBV5-1 and J usage is TRBJ2-7, with 10 bases matching TRBD2. Germline loops: CDR1 SGHRS, CDR2 YFSETQ. CDR3 length: 15 amino acids. The V gene end was trimmed by 3 bases and the J gene end by 4 bases; junction bases not matched to a gene: 7. CDR3 residues: CASSSLAGRVYEQYF. Written as DNA, the CDR3 is TGCGCCAGCAGCTCACTAGCGGGGAGGGTTTACGAGCAGTACTTC.

The V and J genes are TRBV3-1 (or the pseudogene TRBV3-2) and TRBJ2-1; 15 bases map to TRBD2. The length of the CDR3 is 16 residues. With V trimmed by 6 bases and J by 3 bases, 3 bases remained unmatched. Looked up from germline, CDR1 is LGHDT and CDR2 is YNNKEL (reference sequence). This chain's CDR3 is CASRGLAGGLYNEQFF. The DNA of the CDR3 is TGTGCCAGCAGGGGACTAGCGGGGGGTCTCTACAATGAGCAGTTCTTC.

This clone showed up just once. The V and J genes are TRBV28 and TRBJ1-2; 9 bases agree with TRBD1. The trim removed 5 bases at V and 2 bases at J, leaving 3 bases unmatched. Germline values: CDR1 MDHEN, CDR2 SYDVKM. The CDR3 contains 14 residues. The CDR3 coding sequence is TGTGCCAGCAGTACCGGACAGGGGAACTATGGCTACACCTTC. Amino acids: CASSTGQGNYGYTF.

The chain employs TRBV12-5 and TRBJ2-2; D not resolved. This CDR3 region has 15 residues. Trimming removed 0 bases at V and 2 bases at J, with 7 bases between. From germline, CDR1 is LGHNT and CDR2 FRNRAP. The CDR3 nucleotides read TGTGCTAGTGGTTTGGTTTCCGTCAACACCGGGGAGCTGTTTTTT. The encoded protein is CASGLVSVNTGELFF.

This clone was counted once. The chain recombines TRBV5-1 with TRBJ1-1; D is ambiguous. Trimming took off 3 bases at V and 1 base at J, with 7 bases between the two ends. The CDR3 has 13 residues. Germline V gives CDR1 SGHRS, CDR2 YFSETQ. CDR3 coding DNA: TGCGCCAGCAGCTGGAGAGAGAACACTGAAGCTTTCTTT. Translation gives CASSWRENTEAFF.

This chain joins TRBV5-4 and TRBJ2-1, with D tentatively TRBD1 (5 bases). The CDR3 has 13 residues. Germline V CDR1 and CDR2: SGHNT, YYREEE (reference sequence). The ends were cut back, 0 bases at V and 4 bases at J, with 5 bases in the middle. The CDR3 DNA reads TGTGCCAGCAGCTTGGACAGGTACAATGAGCAGTTCTTC. This encodes CASSLDRYNEQFF.

The rearrangement links TRBV3-1 (or the pseudogene TRBV3-2) to TRBJ1-3; 8 bases are shared with TRBD1. V dropped 1 base and J dropped 3; count of bases not matched to a gene: 5. CDR1 is LGHDT, CDR2 YNNKEL, per germline (reference sequence). The CDR3 covers 16 residues. CDR3 residues: CASSQGVRGLGNTIYF. The CDR3 DNA is TGTGCCAGCAGCCAAGGGGTCAGGGGGCTTGGAAACACCATATATTTT.

The chain recombines TRBV7-2 with TRBJ1-2, with D unclear. Germline CDR1 and CDR2: SGHTA and FQGNSA. Deletions cut 1 base from V and 5 bases from J, with 8 bases between. The CDR3 sequence is 13 residues long. The CDR3 sequence: CASSLGHRYGYTF. Written as DNA, the CDR3 is TGTGCCAGCAGCTTAGGGCACAGATATGGCTACACCTTC.

With regard to this clone: Other DNA sequences from this sample encode an identical CDR3 as well. The CDR3 nucleotides are TGTGCCAGCTCACCCCGGACAGGGGGAGACACCGGGGAGCTGTTTTTT. Protein: CASSPRTGGDTGELFF. The chain uses TRBV18 and TRBJ2-2; 10 bases are shared with TRBD1. CDR3 size: 16 residues. V was pared by 3 bases and J by 3 bases, with 4 bases of the junction left unmatched. Germline loops: CDR1 KGHSH, CDR2 LQKENI. Full variable domain (rest looked up from reference TRBV18 and TRBJ2-2): NAGVMQNPRHLVRRRGQEARLRCSPMKGHSHVYWYRQLPEEGLKFMVYLQKENIIDESGMPKERFSAEFPKEGPSILRIQQVVRGDSAAYFCASSPRTGGDTGELFFGEGSRLTVL.

The chain couples TRBV19 to TRBJ1-1; a possible D gene is TRBD1 (6 bases). Germline lookup yields CDR1 LNHDA and CDR2 SQIVND (reference sequence). The V end lost 7 bases, the J end lost 5 bases, and 20 bases lay between the germline ends. The CDR3 is made up of 15 amino acids. CDR3 bases: TGTGCCAGTATTCCCCCTGGGGGGGGCTGGACTGAAGCTTTCTTT. Protein: CASIPPGGGWTEAFF.

This chain joins TRBV30 and TRBJ1-4; TRBD1 aligns across 7 bases. This CDR3 is built from 14 residues. Unmatched junction bases numbered 6, after V lost 1 base and J lost 7 bases. Germline assignment: CDR1 GTSNPN and CDR2 SVGIG (reference sequence). For the CDR3, the DNA is TGTGCCTGGAGTGACGGCACAGGGGCTGAAAAACTGTTTTTT. Its protein product is CAWSDGTGAEKLFF.

The chain combines TRBV28 with TRBJ1-4; 9 bases match TRBD1. Trimming cost V 7 bases and J 7 bases; bases outside gene matches: 10. The CDR3 has 15 residues. Germline V lookup: CDR1 MDHEN, CDR2 SYDVKM. The CDR3, as DNA: TGTGCCAGCACCCACAGGGGGCCTCCGGGTGAAAAACTGTTTTTT. It codes for CASTHRGPPGEKLFF.

This chain links TRBV24-1 with TRBJ2-1; 10 bases map to TRBD1. The germline V gene encodes CDR1 KGHDR and CDR2 SFDVKD. This CDR3 contains 16 residues. With V trimmed by 3 bases and J by 4 bases, 5 bases remained unmatched. The CDR3 loop is CATSDPGTGDYNEQFF. CDR3 sequence (DNA): TGTGCCACCAGTGATCCCGGGACAGGGGATTACAATGAGCAGTTCTTC.

This clone was picked up one time. The genes are TRBV5-1 and TRBJ1-1; 8 bases map to TRBD1. The V and J ends lost 5 bases and 9 bases, in that order; junction bases with no gene match: 3. The V gene's germline CDR1 is SGHRS and CDR2 YFSETQ. The CDR3 spans 11 residues. The CDR3 spells CASRTRGQAFF. The CDR3 nucleotides read TGCGCCAGCAGAACCAGGGGGCAAGCTTTCTTT. Full variable domain (remainder filled in from reference TRBV5-1 and TRBJ1-1): KAGVTQTPRYLIKTRGQQVTLSCSPISGHRSVSWYQQTPGQGLQFLFEYFSETQRNKGNFPGRFSGRQFSNSRSEMNVSTLELGDSALYLCASRTRGQAFFGQGTRLTVV.